Listed below are T cell receptor beta chains from one sample, sequenced in a study of technical replicates of blood from several donors. The protocol was immunoSEQ multiplex PCR, while the TCRdb copy is restricted to in-frame clones and leaves out a portion. The repertoire includes roughly 90,000 clones, 80% to 95% of them detected once, and under 0.3% sits in the top ten. Source material: T cells isolated from PBMCs. These receptor sequences come from a human donor in good health. Both conserved end residues are part of each CDR3. The order of the fields is D gene, clone size, CDR3 length, J gene, V gene, CDR3 protein, CDR3 DNA. The D gene is left open where the match is weak. Clone size is stated in some rows and not others, as once, few, many or a class when expanded.

D: .; size: .; length: 16; J: TRBJ2-1; V: TRBV7-6; CDR3: CASSFPAGGPHNEQFF; DNA: TGTGCCAGCAGCTTCCCAGCGGGTGGGCCGCACAATGAGCAGTTCTTC
D: .; size: .; length: 14; J: TRBJ1-2; V: TRBV7-9; CDR3: CASSYTTTNYGYTF; DNA: TGTGCCAGCAGCTACACTACTACTAACTATGGCTACACCTTC
D: .; size: .; length: 14; J: TRBJ2-5; V: TRBV28; CDR3: CASSITGRAETQYF; DNA: TGTGCCAGCAGCATTACAGGGAGGGCAGAGACCCAGTACTTC
D: .; size: .; length: 12; J: TRBJ2-7; V: TRBV2; CDR3: CATTGSNWEQYF; DNA: TGTGCCACCACAGGTTCGAACTGGGAGCAGTACTTC
D: .; size: .; length: 12; J: TRBJ2-7; V: TRBV10-1; CDR3: CASSASSYEQYF; DNA: TGCGCCAGCAGTGCGAGCTCCTACGAGCAGTACTTC
D: .; size: .; length: 16; J: TRBJ2-5; V: TRBV4-1; CDR3: CASSLVPGQPKETQYF; DNA: TGCGCCAGCAGCCTCGTACCGGGACAACCTAAAGAGACCCAGTACTTC
D: TRBD2; size: once; length: 16; J: TRBJ2-2; V: TRBV7-9; CDR3: CASSPRIAGDTGELFF; DNA: TGTGCCAGCAGTCCAAGGATAGCGGGAGACACCGGGGAGCTGTTTTTT
D: TRBD1; size: once; length: 16; J: TRBJ1-1; V: TRBV27; CDR3: CASSVYQGQGATEAFF; DNA: TGTGCCAGCAGTGTGTATCAGGGACAGGGGGCCACTGAAGCTTTCTTT
D: TRBD2; size: .; length: 17; J: TRBJ2-1; V: TRBV6-1; CDR3: CASSESSGTSGRNEQFF; DNA: TGTGCCAGCAGTGAAAGTAGTGGGACTAGCGGGAGAAATGAGCAGTTCTTC
D: .; size: .; length: 19; J: TRBJ2-5; V: TRBV28; CDR3: CASSLLGPRSGQTEETQYF; DNA: TGTGCCAGCAGTTTATTGGGTCCTCGCTCCGGACAGACAGAAGAGACCCAGTACTTC
D: .; size: .; length: 14; J: TRBJ2-3; V: TRBV5-1; CDR3: CASSLGQGADTQYF; DNA: TGCGCCAGCAGCTTGGGCCAGGGTGCCGATACGCAGTATTTT
D: TRBD2; size: .; length: 17; J: TRBJ2-5; V: TRBV4-1; CDR3: CASSQGRSGGRVETQYF; DNA: TGCGCCAGCAGCCAAGGACGAAGCGGGGGGCGTGTAGAGACCCAGTACTTC
D: TRBD1; size: .; length: 18; J: TRBJ2-6; V: TRBV14; CDR3: CASSTDRETFFGANVLTF; DNA: TGTGCCAGCAGCACGGACAGGGAGACCTTTTTTGGGGCCAACGTCCTGACTTTC
D: .; size: .; length: 18; J: TRBJ2-5; V: TRBV13; CDR3: CASSLVSGGGVIQETQYF; DNA: TGTGCCAGCAGCTTGGTGTCTGGAGGAGGGGTTATCCAAGAGACCCAGTACTTC
D: TRBD1; size: .; length: 15; J: TRBJ1-6; V: TRBV6-5; CDR3: CASRRTGLPTSPLHF; DNA: TGTGCCAGCAGAAGGACAGGGCTCCCCACCTCACCCCTCCACTTT
D: TRBD2; size: .; length: 17; J: TRBJ2-2; V: TRBV7-6; CDR3: CASSYQETSGSGGELFF; DNA: TGTGCCAGCAGCTATCAGGAGACTAGCGGGTCCGGAGGGGAGCTGTTTTTT
D: TRBD1; size: .; length: 16; J: TRBJ2-6; V: TRBV13; CDR3: CASSLGTGVGANVLTF; DNA: TGTGCCAGCAGCTTAGGCACAGGGGTCGGGGCCAACGTCCTGACTTTC
D: .; size: .; length: 14; J: TRBJ2-3; V: TRBV5-4; CDR3: CASSSTGALDTQYF; DNA: TGTGCCAGCAGCTCCACAGGAGCATTAGATACGCAGTATTTT
D: .; size: .; length: 18; J: TRBJ2-2; V: TRBV9; CDR3: CASSVGLGPPQGTGELFF; DNA: TGTGCCAGCAGCGTAGGCCTTGGCCCCCCCCAGGGCACCGGGGAGCTGTTTTTT
D: .; size: .; length: 14; J: TRBJ1-1; V: TRBV6-6; CDR3: CASSYRQGTLEAFF; DNA: TGTGCCAGCAGTTATAGGCAGGGGACCCTTGAAGCTTTCTTT
D: TRBD1; size: .; length: 16; J: TRBJ2-5; V: TRBV4-2; CDR3: CASRKGGQGARETQYF; DNA: TGTGCCAGCAGAAAGGGGGGACAGGGGGCTAGGGAGACCCAGTACTTC
D: TRBD1; size: .; length: 13; J: TRBJ2-5; V: TRBV9; CDR3: CASRGQVQETQYF; DNA: TGTGCCAGCAGAGGACAGGTCCAAGAGACCCAGTACTTC
D: .; size: .; length: 13; J: TRBJ2-1; V: TRBV14; CDR3: CASSQVRRNEQFF; DNA: TGTGCCAGCAGCCAAGTCAGAAGAAATGAGCAGTTCTTC
D: .; size: .; length: 12; J: TRBJ1-3; V: TRBV27; CDR3: CASGHSGNTIYF; DNA: TGTGCCAGCGGACACTCTGGAAACACCATATATTTT
D: .; size: .; length: 13; J: TRBJ2-5; V: TRBV6-5; CDR3: CASRVPGQETQYF; DNA: TGTGCCAGCAGGGTCCCGGGGCAAGAGACCCAGTACTTC
D: TRBD1; size: .; length: 13; J: TRBJ1-2; V: TRBV6-1; CDR3: CAGSRQGALGYTF; DNA: TGTGCCGGCAGCCGGCAGGGGGCTTTAGGCTACACCTTC
D: TRBD2; size: once; length: 18; J: TRBJ2-5; V: TRBV5-1; CDR3: CASSMRLAGGQVGETQYF; DNA: TGCGCCAGCAGCATGCGACTAGCGGGGGGACAGGTGGGAGAGACCCAGTACTTC
D: .; size: .; length: 13; J: TRBJ1-1; V: TRBV27; CDR3: CASSLQGISEAFF; DNA: TGTGCCAGCAGTTTACAGGGAATCTCTGAAGCTTTCTTT
D: TRBD2; size: .; length: 18; J: TRBJ2-2; V: TRBV28; CDR3: CASSPWTSGGAFPGELFF; DNA: TGTGCCAGCAGTCCCTGGACTAGCGGGGGGGCCTTTCCCGGGGAGCTGTTTTTT
D: TRBD1; size: .; length: 14; J: TRBJ1-2; V: TRBV2; CDR3: CASVGQGRGDGYTF; DNA: TGTGCCAGCGTGGGACAGGGGAGAGGAGATGGCTACACCTTC
D: TRBD2; size: .; length: 16; J: TRBJ2-7; V: TRBV2; CDR3: CASSGLAGRASYEQYF; DNA: TGTGCCAGCAGTGGACTAGCGGGACGGGCCTCATACGAGCAGTACTTC
D: .; size: .; length: 13; J: TRBJ2-7; V: TRBV10-1; CDR3: CASATAGSYEQYF; DNA: TGCGCCAGTGCCACGGCGGGGTCCTACGAGCAGTACTTC
D: .; size: once; length: 11; J: TRBJ2-7; V: TRBV7-9; CDR3: CASSLRYEQYF; DNA: TGTGCCAGCAGCTTGAGATACGAGCAGTACTTC
D: TRBD2; size: .; length: 17; J: TRBJ2-2; V: TRBV9; CDR3: CASSVPSGGTQTGELFF; DNA: TGTGCCAGCAGCGTTCCTAGCGGGGGGACCCAGACCGGGGAGCTGTTTTTT
D: TRBD1; size: .; length: 16; J: TRBJ1-5; V: TRBV15; CDR3: CATRNPRDRRTQPQHF; DNA: TGTGCCACCAGAAACCCTAGGGACAGGAGAACGCAGCCCCAGCATTTT